This TCR beta chain was identified during a study of shared clonotypes between healthy human individuals (dated by TCRdb to about 2020). Study-level background: The cohort included a few men and a couple of women between 18 and 49 years of age. Per donor, three plates each were used for CD4 naive and CD4 memory, two for CD8 naive, and one for CD8 memory. Blood TCR repertoires of roughly five healthy adults were deeply sequenced to estimate repertoire size and the extent of clonotype sharing between individuals. Libraries were prepared and TCR repertoires were sequenced by different laboratories using diverse techniques, in order to increase sequencing depth and limit assay-specific biases. Each donor's leukapheresis produced roughly between about 0.9 and 9.5 billion PBMCs.

As concerns this clone: The antigen it binds to is not known. Base qualities are missing; no much larger clone stands one base away.

Including the terminal cysteine and phenylalanine, the CDR3 comprises 17 residues. Just CDR3 DNA is preserved here, 51 bases in frame from base 1. Overall study outcomes, separate from this receptor: Incomplete sequencing was indicated by rarefaction of sorted-subset datasets, despite the large sequencing depth. Naive subsets generally had larger estimated clonotype richness than memory subsets did. Clonotypes shared by all four sorted-subset donors showed higher generation probabilities than non-shared clonotypes. The genetic and exposure-history diversity represented was limited by the small number of donors. Sampling was limited to blood, and TCR repertoires in tissue likely differ from TCR repertoires in blood. Based on pairwise subsampling, the degree of clonotype sharing among donors was expected to be affected by sequencing depth. About 5% of naive CD4, 3.5% of naive CD8, 2% to 2.5% of memory CD4, and over 0.35% of memory CD8 clonotypes were shared across several donors.

Using the deep immunoSEQ assay, multiplex PCR amplified TCR CDR3 regions from genomic DNA. Extracted genomic DNA from each cell subset was distributed evenly across all wells of several immunoSEQ 96-well plates, and each plate was treated as a replicate. Each replicate PCR for sorted subsets received approximately 220 ng genomic DNA, equal to tens of thousands of T cell genomes. Purified libraries were quantified with a Qubit 3.0 fluorometer, sized on a Bioanalyzer 2100, and re-quantified with the KAPA Library Quantification kit. Every immunoSEQ 96-well plate was sequenced on a dedicated single-read 150-cycle Illumina NextSeq 550 flow cell. The study's own analysis went as follows. Because the immunoSEQ output held only junctional sequences and lacked quality scores, the filtering could not match the filtering applied to full-length reads. Sequences were annotated with PyIR, a Python wrapper for IgBLAST v1.9, and V/J genes and CDR3 were assigned using IMGT germline references. Reads were filtered out if the reads had weak V/J assignments (E-value above 1e-6), no CDR3, stop codons, out-of-frame junctions, or ambiguous translated residues. V3J clonotypes were defined as sequences sharing an identical inferred V gene, J gene, and CDR3 amino acid sequence. To compute the percentage overlap between repertoires, the number of shared unique clonotypes was divided by the size of the smaller repertoire. Three approaches were used to assess repertoire richness: RTK rarefaction, the Chao1 estimator, and Recon v2.1 estimates of unobserved clonotypes. For all TCRbeta clonotypes obtained by the gDNA method from several donors, generation probabilities were computed with OLGA. Drawn from immuneACCESS, this table holds only the in-frame rearrangements with V and J called that TCRdb kept. Clones are partly lost; checked studies trace under half to an unresolved V gene and leave the rest unexplained. From that table come the V and J calls and clone size; the DNA was used to work out D and trimming. The sample includes about 1.9 million clones, with around 93% observed a single time. The ten largest clones take up more than 1.5% of the sample.

CD8 naive samples were CD45RO-negative cells positively selected for CCR7, giving a CD45RA+CCR7+ population that excluded TemRA cells. Healthy HIV-negative adults with no recently reported acute infections or vaccinations were included as donors. Only Caucasian adults living in Nashville, Tennessee, USA were represented among the donors. After blood collection by leukapheresis, PBMCs were isolated using Ficoll-Histopaque density gradient centrifugation and then cryopreserved in the vapor phase of liquid nitrogen. Purity and quantity of every magnetically sorted T cell population were checked by analytical flow cytometry. From each sorted fraction, genomic DNA was isolated and quantified by UV absorbance on a Nanodrop 2000c.

The clonotype comes from a man aged 18 to 29 in good health. Some clones in this sample may be carry-over from other donors' samples. What was sequenced was naive CD8+ T cells from PBMCs. Explained via the paper, the cell subset or site label denotes: CD45RA+CCR7+. The chain was built from TRBV21-1 and TRBJ2-6; TRBD2 is taken as the D call from the table, unchecked against the DNA. TRBV21-1 is a documented pseudogene. The sequenced DNA is TGTGCCAGCAGCCAGGGAGGGTCGGCCGCGGGGGCCAACGTCCTGACTTTC. This gives the protein CASSQGGSAAGANVLTF.